This T cell receptor (beta chain) was sequenced during a study of blood T cell repertoires in COVID-19. Study summary: Donors in the United States, Italy and Spain gave samples during acute or convalescent COVID-19. PBMCs, B-cell-depleted T cells, or T cells were the source of the cDNA or gDNA that made up the material.

CDR1 is MNHNY, CDR2 SVGAGI, per germline (reference sequence). This CDR3 is 14 amino acids long. The V end lost 2 bases, the J end lost 16 bases, and 18 bases lay between the germline ends. In this sample, this clone turned up a few times. Clones were sequenced by immunoSEQ multiplex PCR, and TCRdb holds only the in-frame ones, with some missing. The sample holds about 280,000 clones, around nine tenths seen once. Sequencing was done on a sample of peripheral blood. The V gene is TRBV6-6, the J gene TRBJ1-6; TRBD1 might be the D (6 bases). This sequence was found in a man aged 40-55 years with active or convalescent COVID-19. In DNA, the CDR3 is TGTGCCAGCAGTTACCCCCCCGCGGGGGCAGGACTCCACTTT. As protein: CASSYPPAGAGLHF.